This T cell receptor (beta chain) was captured in a study of shared clonotypes between healthy human individuals. V lost 3 bases, J lost 5 bases, and 8 bases lay in between. The CDR3 has 13 residues. Looked up from germline, CDR1 is KGHSH and CDR2 is LQKENI. Donors had no recently reported acute infections or vaccinations and were HIV-negative. Assay used: immunoSEQ multiplex PCR; TCRdb lists only in-frame clones, some missing. This sample yields a few hundred thousand clones, of which around 97% are seen a single time; 0.057% belongs to the top ten. Turning to this clone: This same CDR3 is encoded by further DNA sequences in the sample.

V usage is TRBV18 and J usage is TRBJ1-5; D ambiguous. The sequenced material came from naive CD4+ T cells sorted from blood. The subset denotes: CD45RA+ positively selected. The receptor was derived from a woman aged 25 to 39 in good health. The CDR3 region is CASSPGGDQPQHF. CDR3 DNA: TGTGCCAGCTCACCCGGTGGGGATCAGCCCCAGCATTTT.